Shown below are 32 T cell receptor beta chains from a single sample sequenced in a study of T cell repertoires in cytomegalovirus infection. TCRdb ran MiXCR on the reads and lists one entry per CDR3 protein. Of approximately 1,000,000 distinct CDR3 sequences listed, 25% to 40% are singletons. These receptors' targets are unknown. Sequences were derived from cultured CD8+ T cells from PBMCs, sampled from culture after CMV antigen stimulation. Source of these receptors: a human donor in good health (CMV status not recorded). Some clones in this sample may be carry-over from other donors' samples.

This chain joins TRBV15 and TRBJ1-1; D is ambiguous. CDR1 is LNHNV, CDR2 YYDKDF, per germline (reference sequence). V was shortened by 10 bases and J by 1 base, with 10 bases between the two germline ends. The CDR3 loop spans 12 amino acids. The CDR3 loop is CAIEDGNTEAFF. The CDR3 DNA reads TGTGCCATCGAAGACGGGAACACTGAAGCTTTCTTT. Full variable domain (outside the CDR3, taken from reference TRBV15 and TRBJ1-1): DAMVIQNPRYQVTQFGKPVTLSCSQTLNHNVMYWYQQKSSQAPKLLFHYYDKDFNNEADTPDNFQSRRPNTSFCFLDIRSPGLGDTAMYLCAIEDGNTEAFFGQGTRLTVV.

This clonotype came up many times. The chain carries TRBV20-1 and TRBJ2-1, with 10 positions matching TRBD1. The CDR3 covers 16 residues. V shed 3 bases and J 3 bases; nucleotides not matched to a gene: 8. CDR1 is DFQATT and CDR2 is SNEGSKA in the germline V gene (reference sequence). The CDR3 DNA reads TGCAGTGCTAGCATACCGGGACAGGGGCTCTACAATGAGCAGTTCTTC. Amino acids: CSASIPGQGLYNEQFF.

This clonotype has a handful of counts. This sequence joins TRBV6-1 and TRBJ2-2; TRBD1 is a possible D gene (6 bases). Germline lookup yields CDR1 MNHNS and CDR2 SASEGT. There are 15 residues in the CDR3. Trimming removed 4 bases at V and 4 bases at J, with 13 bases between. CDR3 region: CASSGLGAVTGELFF. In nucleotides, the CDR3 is TGTGCCAGCAGTGGTCTGGGGGCGGTCACCGGGGAGCTGTTTTTT.

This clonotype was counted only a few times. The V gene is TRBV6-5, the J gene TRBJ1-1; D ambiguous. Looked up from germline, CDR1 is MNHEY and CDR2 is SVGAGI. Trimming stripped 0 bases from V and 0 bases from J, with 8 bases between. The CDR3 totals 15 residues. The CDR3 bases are TGTGCCAGCAGTTACTCCACCTTTCTGAACACTGAAGCTTTCTTT. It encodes CASSYSTFLNTEAFF.

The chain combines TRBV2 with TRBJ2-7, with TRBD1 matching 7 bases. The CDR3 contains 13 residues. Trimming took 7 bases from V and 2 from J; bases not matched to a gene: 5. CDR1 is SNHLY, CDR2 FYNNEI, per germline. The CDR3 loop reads CASIGTVTYEQYF. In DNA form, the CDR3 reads TGTGCCAGCATAGGGACAGTTACCTACGAGCAGTACTTC. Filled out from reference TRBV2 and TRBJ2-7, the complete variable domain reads EPEVTQTPSHQVTQMGQEVILRCVPISNHLYFYWYRQILGQKVEFLVSFYNNEISEKSEIFDDQFSVERPDGSNFTLKIRSTKLEDSAMYFCASIGTVTYEQYFGPGTRLTVT.

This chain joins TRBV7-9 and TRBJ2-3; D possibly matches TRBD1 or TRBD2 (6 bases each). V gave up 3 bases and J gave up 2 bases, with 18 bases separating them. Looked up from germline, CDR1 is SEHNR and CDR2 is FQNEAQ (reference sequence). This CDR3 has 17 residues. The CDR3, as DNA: TGTGCCAGCAGCTTTCGTACGGGGGCGTCGAACACAGATACGCAGTATTTT. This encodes CASSFRTGASNTDTQYF.

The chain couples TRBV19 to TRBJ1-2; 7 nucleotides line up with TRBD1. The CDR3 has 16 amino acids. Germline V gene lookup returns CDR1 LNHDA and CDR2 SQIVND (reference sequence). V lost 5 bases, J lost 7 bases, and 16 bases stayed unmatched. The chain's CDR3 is CASSPSGQTTVVGYTF. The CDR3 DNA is TGTGCCAGTAGTCCCTCGGGACAGACTACGGTGGTTGGCTACACCTTC.

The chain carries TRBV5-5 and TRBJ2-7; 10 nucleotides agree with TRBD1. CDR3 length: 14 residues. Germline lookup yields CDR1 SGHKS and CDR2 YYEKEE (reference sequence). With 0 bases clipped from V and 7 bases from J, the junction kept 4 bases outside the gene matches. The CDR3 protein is CASSLGQGAPEQYV. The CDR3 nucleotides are TGTGCCAGCAGCTTGGGACAGGGGGCGCCTGAGCAGTACGTC.

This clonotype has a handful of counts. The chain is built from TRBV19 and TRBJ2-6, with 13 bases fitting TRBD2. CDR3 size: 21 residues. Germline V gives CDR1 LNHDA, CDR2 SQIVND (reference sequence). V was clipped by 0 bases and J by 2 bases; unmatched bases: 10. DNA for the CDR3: TGTGCCAGTAGTATAGAACTAGCGGGGGGGCCAGGCCTCCCTGGGGCCAACGTCCTGACTTTC. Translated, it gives CASSIELAGGPGLPGANVLTF.

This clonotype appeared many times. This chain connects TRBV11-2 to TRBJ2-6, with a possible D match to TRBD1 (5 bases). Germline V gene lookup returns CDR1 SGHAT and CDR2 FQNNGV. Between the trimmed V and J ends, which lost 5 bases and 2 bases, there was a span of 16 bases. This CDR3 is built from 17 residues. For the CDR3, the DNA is TGTGCCAGCAGCAACCCCGACAGTTTAGCTGGGGCCAACGTCCTGACTTTC. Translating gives CASSNPDSLAGANVLTF.

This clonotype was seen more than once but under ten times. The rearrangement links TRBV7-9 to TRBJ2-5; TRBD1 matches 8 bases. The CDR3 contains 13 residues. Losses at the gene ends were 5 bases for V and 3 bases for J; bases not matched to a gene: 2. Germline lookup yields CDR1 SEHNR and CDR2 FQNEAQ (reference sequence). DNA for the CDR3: TGTGCCAGCAGCATGGACAGGGAAGAGACCCAGTACTTC. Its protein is CASSMDREETQYF.

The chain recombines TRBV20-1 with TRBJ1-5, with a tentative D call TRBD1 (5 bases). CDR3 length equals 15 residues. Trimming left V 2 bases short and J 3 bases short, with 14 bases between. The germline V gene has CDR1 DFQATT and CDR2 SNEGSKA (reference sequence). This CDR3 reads CSARPDRVPNQPQHF. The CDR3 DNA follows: TGCAGTGCTAGACCAGACAGAGTACCCAATCAGCCCCAGCATTTT.

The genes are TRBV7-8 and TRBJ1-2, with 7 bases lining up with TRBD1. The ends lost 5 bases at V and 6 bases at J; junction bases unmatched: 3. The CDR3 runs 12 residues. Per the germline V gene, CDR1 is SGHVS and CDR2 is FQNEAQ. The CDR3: CASSTTGNGYTF. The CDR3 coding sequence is TGTGCCAGCAGCACGACAGGGAATGGCTACACCTTC.

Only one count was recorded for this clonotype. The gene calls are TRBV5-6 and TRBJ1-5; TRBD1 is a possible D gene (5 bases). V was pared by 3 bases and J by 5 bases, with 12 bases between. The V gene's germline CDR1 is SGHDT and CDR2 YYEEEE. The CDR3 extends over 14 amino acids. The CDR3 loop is CASSYSQDYQPQHF. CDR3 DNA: TGTGCCAGCAGCTATTCACAGGACTATCAGCCCCAGCATTTT.

The DNA of the CDR3 is TGTGCCAGCAGTTATTCCAGTGTCGGCTACAATGAGCAGTTCTTC. It is translated as CASSYSSVGYNEQFF. The chain carries TRBV6-5 and TRBJ2-1, with D unresolved. V was pared by 3 bases and J by 3 bases, with 12 bases between. CDR1 is MNHEY, CDR2 SVGAGI, per germline. The CDR3 is 15 residues long.

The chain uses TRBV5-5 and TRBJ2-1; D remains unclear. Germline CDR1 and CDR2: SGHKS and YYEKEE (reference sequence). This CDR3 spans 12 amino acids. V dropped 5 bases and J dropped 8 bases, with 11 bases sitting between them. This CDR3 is CASRGSPDEQFF. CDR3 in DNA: TGTGCCAGCAGAGGCTCCCCTGATGAGCAGTTCTTC.

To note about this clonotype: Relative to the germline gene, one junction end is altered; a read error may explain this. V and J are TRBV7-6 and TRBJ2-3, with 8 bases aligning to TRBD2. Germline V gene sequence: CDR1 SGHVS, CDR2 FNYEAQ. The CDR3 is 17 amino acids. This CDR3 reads CVSSPLAGSLDTDTQYF. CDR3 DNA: TGTGTCAGCAGCCCATTAGCGGGGAGCCTCGACACAGATACGCAGTATTTT.

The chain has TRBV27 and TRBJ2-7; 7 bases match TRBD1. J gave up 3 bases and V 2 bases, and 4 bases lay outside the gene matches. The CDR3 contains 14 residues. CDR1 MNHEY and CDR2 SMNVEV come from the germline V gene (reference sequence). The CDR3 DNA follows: TGTGCCAGCAGTTTACGGACAGGCTACTACGAGCAGTACTTC. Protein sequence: CASSLRTGYYEQYF.

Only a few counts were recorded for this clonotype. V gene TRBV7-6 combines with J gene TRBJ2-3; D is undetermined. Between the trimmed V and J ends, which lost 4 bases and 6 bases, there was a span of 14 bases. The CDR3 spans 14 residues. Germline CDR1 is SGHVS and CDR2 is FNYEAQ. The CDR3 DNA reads TGTGCCAGCAGCTCCAGAATACACCCCGATACGCAGTATTTT. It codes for CASSSRIHPDTQYF.

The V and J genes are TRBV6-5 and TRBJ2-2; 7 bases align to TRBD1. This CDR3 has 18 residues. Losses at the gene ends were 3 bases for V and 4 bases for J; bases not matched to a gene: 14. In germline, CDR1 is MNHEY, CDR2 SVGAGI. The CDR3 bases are TGTGCCAGCAGTTATGGGATGTTAGACAGGGTGGGCACCGGGGAGCTGTTTTTT. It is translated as CASSYGMLDRVGTGELFF.

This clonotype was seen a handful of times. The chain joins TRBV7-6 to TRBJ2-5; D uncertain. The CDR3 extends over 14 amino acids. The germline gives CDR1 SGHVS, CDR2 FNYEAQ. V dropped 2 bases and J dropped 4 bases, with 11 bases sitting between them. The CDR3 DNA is TGTGCCAGCAGCTTATGGGCGTTCGGAGAGACCCAGTACTTC. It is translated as CASSLWAFGETQYF.

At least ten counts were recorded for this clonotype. This CDR3 reads CASSLNLAGSGELFF. In DNA form, the CDR3 reads TGTGCCAGCAGCTTAAATCTAGCGGGTTCGGGGGAGCTGTTTTTT. The V gene is TRBV11-2, the J gene TRBJ2-2; 8 bases line up with TRBD2. CDR3 size: 15 residues. CDR1 and CDR2 (germline): SGHAT, FQNNGV. The V and J ends lost 2 bases and 8 bases, in that order; junction bases with no gene match: 7.

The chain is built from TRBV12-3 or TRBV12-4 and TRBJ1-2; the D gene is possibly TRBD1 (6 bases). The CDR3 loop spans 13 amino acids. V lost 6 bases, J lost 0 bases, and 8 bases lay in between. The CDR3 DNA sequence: TGTGCCAGCAGGACAGGTTCTAACTATGGCTACACCTTC. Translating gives CASRTGSNYGYTF.

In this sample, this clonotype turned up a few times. CDR3 DNA: TGTGCCAGCAGTCCCCGGGGCATTAAGACAGATACGCAGTATTTT. It specifies CASSPRGIKTDTQYF. V is TRBV2 and J is TRBJ2-3; D is possibly TRBD1 or TRBD2 (5 bases each). The CDR3 covers 15 residues. CDR1 SNHLY and CDR2 FYNNEI come from the germline V gene. With 5 bases removed from V and 3 bases from J, the gap between germline ends came to 15 bases. Complete variable domain (other parts from reference TRBV2 and TRBJ2-3): EPEVTQTPSHQVTQMGQEVILRCVPISNHLYFYWYRQILGQKVEFLVSFYNNEISEKSEIFDDQFSVERPDGSNFTLKIRSTKLEDSAMYFCASSPRGIKTDTQYFGPGTRLTVL.

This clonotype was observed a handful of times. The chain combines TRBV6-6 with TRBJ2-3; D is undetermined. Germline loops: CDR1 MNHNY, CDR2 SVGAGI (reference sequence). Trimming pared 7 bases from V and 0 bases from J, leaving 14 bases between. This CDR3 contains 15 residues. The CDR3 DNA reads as TGTGCCAGCACTACCCTCGGTGGTAGCACAGATACGCAGTATTTT. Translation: CASTTLGGSTDTQYF.

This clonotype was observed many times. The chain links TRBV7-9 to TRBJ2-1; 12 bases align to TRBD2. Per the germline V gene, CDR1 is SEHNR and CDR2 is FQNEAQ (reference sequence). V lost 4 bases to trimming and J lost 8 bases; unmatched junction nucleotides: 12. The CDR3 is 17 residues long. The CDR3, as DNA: TGTGCCAGCAGCTCCCCGAATCCGGGACTAGCGGGCCATGAGCAGTTCTTC. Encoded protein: CASSSPNPGLAGHEQFF.

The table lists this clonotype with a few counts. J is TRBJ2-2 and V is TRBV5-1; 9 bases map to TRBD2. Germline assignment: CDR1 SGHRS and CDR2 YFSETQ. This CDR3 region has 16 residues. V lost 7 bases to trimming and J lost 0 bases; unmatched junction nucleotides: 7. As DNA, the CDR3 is TGCGCCAGCGTAGTAGCGGGGGCCGCGAACACCGGGGAGCTGTTTTTT. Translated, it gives CASVVAGAANTGELFF.

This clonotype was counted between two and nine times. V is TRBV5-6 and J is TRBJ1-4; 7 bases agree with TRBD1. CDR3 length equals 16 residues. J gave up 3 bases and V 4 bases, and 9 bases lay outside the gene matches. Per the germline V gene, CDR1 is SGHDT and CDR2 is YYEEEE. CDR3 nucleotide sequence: TGTGCCAGCAGCCACCGATACAGGGGCCCTAATGAAAAACTGTTTTTT. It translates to CASSHRYRGPNEKLFF.

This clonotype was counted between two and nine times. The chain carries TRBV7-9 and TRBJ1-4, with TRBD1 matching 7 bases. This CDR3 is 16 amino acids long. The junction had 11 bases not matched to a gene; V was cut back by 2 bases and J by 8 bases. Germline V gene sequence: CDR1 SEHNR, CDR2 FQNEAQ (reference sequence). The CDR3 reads CASSLSSEGAREKLFF. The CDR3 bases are TGTGCCAGCAGCTTATCATCGGAGGGGGCACGAGAAAAACTGTTTTTT.

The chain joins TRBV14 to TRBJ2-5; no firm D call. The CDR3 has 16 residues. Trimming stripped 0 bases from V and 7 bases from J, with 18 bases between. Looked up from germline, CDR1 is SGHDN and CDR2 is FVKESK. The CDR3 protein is CASSQDDRVAPRTQYF. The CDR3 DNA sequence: TGTGCCAGCAGCCAAGATGACCGGGTAGCCCCAAGGACCCAGTACTTC.

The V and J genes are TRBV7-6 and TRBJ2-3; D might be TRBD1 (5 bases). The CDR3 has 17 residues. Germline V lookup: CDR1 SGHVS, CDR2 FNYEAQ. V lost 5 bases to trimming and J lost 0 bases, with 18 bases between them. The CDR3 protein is CASSPRRLGVSTDTQYF. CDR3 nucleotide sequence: TGTGCCAGCAGCCCCCGACGTTTAGGGGTCAGCACAGATACGCAGTATTTT.

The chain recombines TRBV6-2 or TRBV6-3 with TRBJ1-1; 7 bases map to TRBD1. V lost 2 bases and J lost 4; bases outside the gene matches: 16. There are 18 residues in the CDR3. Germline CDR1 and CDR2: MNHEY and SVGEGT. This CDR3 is CASSYPPGGLGMGTEAFF. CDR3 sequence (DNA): TGTGCCAGCAGTTACCCGCCAGGGGGATTAGGTATGGGCACTGAAGCTTTCTTT.